The 27 T cell receptor beta chains below were found in one sample sequenced in a study of T-cell reconstitution after alpha-beta-depleted transplantation in children. Study results and caveats: Newly made T cells mostly supplied T-cell counts and diversity one year after transplant.

These receptors have no known antigen. Using unique molecular identifiers, the investigators prepared the TCRbeta library. In TCRdb, the PCR reads were re-called with MiXCR into one record per CDR3 protein. The data contain 250,000 to 300,000 distinct CDR3 sequences, just over 7.5% of them singletons. Sequencing used peripheral blood, obtained 360 days after TCRalphabeta/CD19-depleted stem cell transplant. The receptors come from a female patient aged 2 to 10 who had a stem cell transplant for Fanconi anemia, so the T cells may come from the graft donor.

This clonotype appeared many times. In DNA form, the CDR3 reads TGTGCCAGCAGCTTGGGCGTAGCGGGGCCTCCCTACAATGAGCAGTTCTTC. Protein product: CASSLGVAGPPYNEQFF. V and J are TRBV13 and TRBJ2-1; TRBD2 matches at 8 bases. The CDR3 runs 17 residues. The germline gives CDR1 PRHDT, CDR2 FYEKMQ (reference sequence). The V segment lost 3 bases and the J segment 2 bases; nucleotides outside the gene matches: 9.

This clonotype was observed many times. The chain joins TRBV7-9 to TRBJ2-1; 8 bases map to TRBD1. The CDR3 is 13 residues long. Germline CDR1 and CDR2: SEHNR and FQNEAQ (reference sequence). V trimming: 10 bases; J trimming: 8 bases; junction bases outside the gene matches: 10. The CDR3 reads CATTWTGTHEQFF. The CDR3 DNA reads TGTGCCACTACCTGGACAGGGACGCATGAGCAGTTCTTC.

In its sample, this clonotype was seen many times. V is TRBV5-1 and J is TRBJ2-7, with TRBD2 identical over 8 bases. From germline, CDR1 is SGHRS and CDR2 YFSETQ. J was trimmed by 1 base and V by 0 bases; bases with no gene match: 9. CDR3 length: 17 residues. CDR3 sequence (DNA): TGCGCCAGCAGCTTGGGGCCGATAAGCGGGAGTTCCTACGAGCAGTACTTC. Translated: CASSLGPISGSSYEQYF.

At least ten counts were recorded for this clonotype. J is TRBJ2-3 and V is TRBV5-1, with 9 bases lining up with TRBD1. This CDR3 has 16 residues. The junction had 6 bases not matched to a gene; V was cut back by 4 bases and J by 0 bases. From germline, CDR1 is SGHRS and CDR2 YFSETQ. CDR3: CASSPPGTGSTDTQYF. DNA for the CDR3: TGCGCCAGCAGCCCGCCCGGGACAGGGAGCACAGATACGCAGTATTTT.

This clonotype has at least ten counts. The V and J genes are TRBV20-1 and TRBJ2-6, with a possible D match to TRBD2 (7 bases). Deletions cut 6 bases from V and 4 bases from J, with 16 bases between. CDR1 is DFQATT, CDR2 SNEGSKA, per germline (reference sequence). The CDR3 runs 15 residues. Here the CDR3 DNA reads TGCAGTGCCAGGGCGGGGGCGTGGGGGGCCAACGTCCTGACTTTC. It encodes CSARAGAWGANVLTF.

The chain couples TRBV7-6 to TRBJ2-6; no clear D gene. The CDR3 extends over 16 amino acids. The V and J ends lost 5 bases and 0 bases respectively, with 11 bases between them. The germline V gene encodes CDR1 SGHVS and CDR2 FNYEAQ. CDR3 in DNA: TGTGCCAGCAGCCCACACCCTAGCTCTGGGGCCAACGTCCTGACTTTC. Translating it yields CASSPHPSSGANVLTF.

J is TRBJ2-7 and V is TRBV18; D is uncertain. Germline lookup yields CDR1 KGHSH and CDR2 LQKENI. Between the trimmed V and J ends, which lost 3 bases and 5 bases, there was a span of 14 bases. The length of the CDR3 is 14 residues. As DNA, the CDR3 is TGTGCCAGCTCACCCAAACCCCTGGGCAACGAGCAGTACGTC. Protein sequence: CASSPKPLGNEQYV.

This clonotype was detected many times. The chain uses TRBV4-2 and TRBJ2-7; D is possibly TRBD2 (8 bases). The CDR3 has 21 amino acids. Germline CDR1 reads LGHNA; CDR2 reads YNFKEQ. Deletions cut 0 bases from V and 2 bases from J, with 29 bases between. CDR3 sequence reads: CASSQDKRETGLILETYEQYF. The CDR3 DNA is TGTGCCAGCAGCCAAGATAAGCGGGAGACAGGGCTGATTTTAGAGACCTACGAGCAGTACTTC.

In DNA form, the CDR3 reads TGTGCCAGCAGCCACAACTCCTACGAGCAGTACTTC. This encodes CASSHNSYEQYF. V is TRBV7-9 and J is TRBJ2-7; no reliable D call. Germline loops: CDR1 SEHNR, CDR2 FQNEAQ (reference sequence). Trimming left V 5 bases short and J 0 bases short, with 5 bases between. This CDR3 comprises 12 residues.

The J gene is TRBJ2-7, the V gene TRBV20-1, with D perhaps matching TRBD1 (5 bases). The CDR3 has 12 residues. The germline gives CDR1 DFQATT, CDR2 SNEGSKA (reference sequence). The CDR3 loop reads CSAGPGSYEQYF. Written as DNA, the CDR3 is TGCAGCGCAGGGCCGGGCTCCTACGAGCAGTACTTC.

This clonotype came up many times. This chain links TRBV28 with TRBJ1-1; TRBD1 aligns across 7 bases. Trimming took 5 bases from V and 2 from J; bases not matched to a gene: 5. This CDR3 contains 14 residues. Germline CDR1 and CDR2: MDHEN and SYDVKM. Here the CDR3 DNA reads TGTGCCAGCAGTCCGGGACAGAGTAACACTGAAGCTTTCTTT. Translating gives CASSPGQSNTEAFF.

This clonotype was found many times. This chain links TRBV5-1 with TRBJ2-7; TRBD2 matches at 11 bases. The CDR3 has 15 amino acids. Per the germline V gene, CDR1 is SGHRS and CDR2 is YFSETQ. V lost 0 bases to trimming and J lost 7 bases; unmatched junction nucleotides: 6. The CDR3 region has the DNA TGCGCCAGCAGCTTGGTGCTAGCGGGAGGTGGTGAGCAGTACTTC. Its protein product is CASSLVLAGGGEQYF.

This clonotype was detected only a few times. This chain links TRBV25-1 with TRBJ1-3; 8 positions agree with TRBD1. CDR3 length: 17 residues. Unmatched junction bases numbered 8, after V lost 0 bases and J lost 4 bases. Looked up from germline, CDR1 is MGHDK and CDR2 is SYGVNS. The CDR3 coding sequence is TGTGCCAGCAGTGAATATTGGGTCAGGGGGCCGGGAAACACCATATATTTT. The encoded protein is CASSEYWVRGPGNTIYF.

At least ten counts were recorded for this clonotype. V and J are TRBV5-4 and TRBJ2-5; 7 positions match TRBD2. The J segment lost 1 base and the V segment lost 4 bases, leaving 4 bases of the junction unmatched. Per germline, CDR1 SGHNT and CDR2 YYREEE (reference sequence). The CDR3 loop spans 14 amino acids. CDR3 DNA: TGTGCCAGCAGCATTCGGGGGGTCCAAGAGACCCAGTACTTC. It specifies CASSIRGVQETQYF.

This clonotype occurred a few times. V usage is TRBV6-2 or TRBV6-3 and J usage is TRBJ1-6; unclear D gene. This CDR3 comprises 16 residues. Trimming removed 2 bases at V and 10 bases at J, with 18 bases between. Germline V gene lookup returns CDR1 MNHEY and CDR2 SVGEGT. CDR3 sequence (DNA): TGTGCCAGCAGTTACGCTTCTGTCACTGCGGGGTCACCCCTCCACTTT. Protein product: CASSYASVTAGSPLHF.

There are many counts of this clonotype. This rearrangement joins TRBV12-3 or TRBV12-4 to TRBJ2-5, with a tentative D call TRBD2 (6 bases). Trimming removed 3 bases at V and 5 bases at J, with 19 bases between. This CDR3 spans 16 amino acids. CDR3 bases: TGTGCCAGCAGTTTGCTGGTGTGGGACTCACCTGAGACCCAGTACTTC. The encoded protein is CASSLLVWDSPETQYF.

A word on this clonotype: The junction and the germline gene differ at one end; a read error may be behind it. This chain uses TRBV7-6 with TRBJ2-5; D is possibly TRBD2 (6 bases). Germline-derived CDR1 and CDR2 are SGHVS and FNYEAQ. The CDR3 runs to 15 residues. Written as DNA, the CDR3 is TGTGCCAGCAGCCTAGCCTACGGGGGCCAAGAGACCCAGTACTTC. Protein sequence: CASSLAYGGQETQYF.

This clonotype has ten or more counts. The CDR3 is CASSDQSDTEAFF. The CDR3 DNA reads TGTGCCAGCAGCGATCAATCCGACACTGAAGCTTTCTTT. The genes are TRBV9 and TRBJ1-1; D call uncertain. The V gene's germline CDR1 is SGDLS and CDR2 YYNGEE. The CDR3 runs 13 residues. Trimming stripped 3 bases from V and 3 bases from J, with 9 bases between.

The chain couples TRBV21-1 to TRBJ1-6. TRBV21-1 is a listed pseudogene. This CDR3 comprises 12 residues. This chain's CDR3 is CASSKPGSPLHF. DNA for the CDR3: TGTGCCAGCAGCAAACCAGGTTCACCCCTCCACTTT.

There are many counts of this clonotype. V usage is TRBV25-1 and J usage is TRBJ2-7; weak D call: TRBD2 (6 bases). This CDR3 has 13 amino acids. V lost 3 bases and J lost 4, with 10 bases in between. Germline CDR1 MGHDK, CDR2 SYGVNS. CDR3 in amino acids: CASSDAGGYEQYV. CDR3 DNA sequence: TGTGCCAGCAGTGACGCCGGAGGGTACGAGCAGTACGTC.

In its sample, this clonotype was seen many times. This sequence joins TRBV20-1 and TRBJ2-1; D remains ambiguous. This CDR3 contains 14 residues. V shed 4 bases and J shed 0 bases, with 10 bases lying between them. Germline lookup yields CDR1 DFQATT and CDR2 SNEGSKA (reference sequence). The CDR3 DNA is TGCAGTGCTACGAGCGCAAGCTCCTACAATGAGCAGTTCTTC. Its protein is CSATSASSYNEQFF.

The V and J genes are TRBV6-5 and TRBJ2-2; D is perhaps TRBD1 (6 bases). The CDR3 has 16 amino acids. V dropped 0 bases and J dropped 1 base, with 9 bases sitting between them. The germline V gene has CDR1 MNHEY and CDR2 SVGAGI. This CDR3 is CASSYSDRVNTGELFF. Here the CDR3 DNA reads TGTGCCAGCAGTTACTCGGACAGAGTGAACACCGGGGAGCTGTTTTTT.

As regards this clonotype: At one end, the junction sequence differs from germline, possibly due to a read error. The chain uses TRBV12-3 or TRBV12-4 and TRBJ2-2; 9 nucleotides line up with TRBD1. This CDR3 has 18 amino acids. CDR3 amino acids: CTSRGPPLPGTGPGELFF. CDR3 coding DNA: TGTACCAGCAGAGGCCCACCCCTCCCCGGGACAGGGCCCGGGGAGCTGTTTTTT.

This clonotype appeared a few times. The chain links TRBV10-2 to TRBJ2-1, with D perhaps matching TRBD1 (7 bases). This CDR3 spans 16 amino acids. V was pared by 2 bases and J by 5 bases, with 16 bases between. The germline CDR1 and CDR2 sequences are WSHSY and SAAADI. The CDR3 sequence: CASSEGGTALNNEQFF. In DNA form, the CDR3 reads TGCGCCAGCAGTGAGGGCGGGACAGCGTTGAACAATGAGCAGTTCTTC.

This rearrangement joins TRBV7-3 to TRBJ1-6; 9 bases map to TRBD1. CDR1 is SGHTA and CDR2 is FQGTGA in the germline V gene. The CDR3 is 21 amino acids. The V segment lost 4 bases and the J segment 8 bases; nucleotides outside the gene matches: 24. The CDR3 loop is CASSSKPQGAKPYTRDSPLHF. Written as DNA, the CDR3 is TGTGCCAGCAGCTCGAAACCACAGGGGGCAAAGCCCTATACGAGGGATTCACCCCTCCACTTT.

To note about this clonotype: This may stem from a read error, because a much larger clone lies one nucleotide away. The missing conserved phenylalanine or tryptophan at the end of this CDR3 makes a read error likely. CDR3 sequence: CASSFGNEQYS. DNA for the CDR3: TGTGCCAGCAGTTTTGGGAACGAGCAGTACTCC. V and J are TRBV27 and TRBJ2-7; D not certain. This CDR3 has 11 residues. Trimming removed 3 bases from V and 5 bases from J, with 5 bases in between. From germline, CDR1 is MNHEY and CDR2 SMNVEV (reference sequence).

This clonotype was recorded at least ten times. The chain carries TRBV6-2 or TRBV6-3 and TRBJ2-1; no reliable D call. CDR3 length: 14 residues. Germline CDR1 and CDR2: MNHEY and SVGEGT. Trimming removed 0 bases from V and 3 bases from J, with 6 bases in between. CDR3 DNA: TGTGCCAGCAGTTACTCGGAAGTCTACAATGAGCAGTTCTTC. This gives the protein CASSYSEVYNEQFF.